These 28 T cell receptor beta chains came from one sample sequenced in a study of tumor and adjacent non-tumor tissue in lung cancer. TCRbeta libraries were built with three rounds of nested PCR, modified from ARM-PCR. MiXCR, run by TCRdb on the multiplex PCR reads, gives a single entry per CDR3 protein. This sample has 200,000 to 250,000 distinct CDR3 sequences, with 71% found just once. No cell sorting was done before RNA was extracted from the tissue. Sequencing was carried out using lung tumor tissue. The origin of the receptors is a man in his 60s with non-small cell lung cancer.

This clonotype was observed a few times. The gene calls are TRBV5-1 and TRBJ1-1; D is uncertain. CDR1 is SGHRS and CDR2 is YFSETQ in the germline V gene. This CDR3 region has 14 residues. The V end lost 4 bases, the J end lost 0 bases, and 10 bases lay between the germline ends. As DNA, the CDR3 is TGCGCCAGCAGCCCTACCGGGGTGAACACTGAAGCTTTCTTT. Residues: CASSPTGVNTEAFF. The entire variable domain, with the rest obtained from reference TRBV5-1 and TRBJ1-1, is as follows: KAGVTQTPRYLIKTRGQQVTLSCSPISGHRSVSWYQQTPGQGLQFLFEYFSETQRNKGNFPGRFSGRQFSNSRSEMNVSTLELGDSALYLCASSPTGVNTEAFFGQGTRLTVV.

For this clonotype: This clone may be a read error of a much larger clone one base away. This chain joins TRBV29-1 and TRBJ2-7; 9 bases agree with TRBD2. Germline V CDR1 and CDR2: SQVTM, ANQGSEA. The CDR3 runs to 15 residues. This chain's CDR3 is CSVTSGPRFSYDQYF. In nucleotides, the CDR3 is TGCAGCGTTACTAGCGGGCCGAGGTTTAGCTACGATCAGTACTTC.

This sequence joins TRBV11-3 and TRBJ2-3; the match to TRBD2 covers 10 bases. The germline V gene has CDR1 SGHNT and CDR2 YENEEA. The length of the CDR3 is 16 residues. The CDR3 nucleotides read TGTGCTATCGGCCTTTTAGCGGGGGGCTTGACAGATACGCAGTATTTT. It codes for CAIGLLAGGLTDTQYF. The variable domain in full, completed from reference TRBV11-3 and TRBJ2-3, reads EAGVVQSPRYKIIEKKQPVAFWCNPISGHNTLYWYLQNLGQGPELLIRYENEEAVDDSQLPKDRFSAERLKGVDSTLKIQPAELGDSAVYLCAIGLLAGGLTDTQYFGPGTRLTVL.

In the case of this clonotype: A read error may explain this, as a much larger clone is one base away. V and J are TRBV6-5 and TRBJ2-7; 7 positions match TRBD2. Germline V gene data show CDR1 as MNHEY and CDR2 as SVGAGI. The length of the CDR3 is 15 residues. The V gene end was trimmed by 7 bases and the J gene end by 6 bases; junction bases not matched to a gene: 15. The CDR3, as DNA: TGTGCCAGCAACTTACTCCCCACCGCGGGGGTCGAGCAGTACTTC. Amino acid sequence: CASNLLPTAGVEQYF.

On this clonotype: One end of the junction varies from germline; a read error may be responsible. The CDR3 nucleotides are TGTGCCAGCAGCCTAGACAGGACTAACAGCAATGAGCAGTGCTTC. It codes for CASSLDRTNSNEQCF. The chain employs TRBV11-2 and TRBJ2-1; D may match TRBD1 or TRBD2 (6 bases each). CDR3 length equals 15 residues. Germline V lookup: CDR1 SGHAT, CDR2 FQNNGV.

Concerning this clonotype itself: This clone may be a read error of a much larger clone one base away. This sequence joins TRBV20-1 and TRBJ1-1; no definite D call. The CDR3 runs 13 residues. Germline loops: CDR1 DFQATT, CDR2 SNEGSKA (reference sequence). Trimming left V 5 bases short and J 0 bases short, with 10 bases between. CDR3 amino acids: CSAGMGMNTEAFF. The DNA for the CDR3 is TGCAGTGCTGGGATGGGGATGAACACTGAAGCTTTCTTT.

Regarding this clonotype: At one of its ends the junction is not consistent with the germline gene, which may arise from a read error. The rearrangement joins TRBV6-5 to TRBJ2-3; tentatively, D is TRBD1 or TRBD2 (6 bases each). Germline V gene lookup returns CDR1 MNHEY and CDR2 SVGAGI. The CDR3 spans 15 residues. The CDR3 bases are TGCGCCAGCAGAGACAAGGTCGGGGGCACAGATAAGCAGTATTTT. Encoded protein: CASRDKVGGTDKQYF.

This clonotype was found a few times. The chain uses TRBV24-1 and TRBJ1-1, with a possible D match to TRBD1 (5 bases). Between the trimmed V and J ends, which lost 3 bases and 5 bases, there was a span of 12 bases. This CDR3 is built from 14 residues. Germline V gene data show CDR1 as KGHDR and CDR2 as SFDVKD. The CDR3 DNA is TGTGCCACCAGTGATACCCAGAGGGGAACTGAAGCTTTCTTT. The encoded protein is CATSDTQRGTEAFF.

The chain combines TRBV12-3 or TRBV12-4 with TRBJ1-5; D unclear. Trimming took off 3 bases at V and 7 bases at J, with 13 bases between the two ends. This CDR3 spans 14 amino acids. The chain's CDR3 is CASSLGSGNQPQHF. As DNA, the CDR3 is TGTGCCAGCAGTTTGGGTTCCGGGAACCAGCCCCAGCATTTT.

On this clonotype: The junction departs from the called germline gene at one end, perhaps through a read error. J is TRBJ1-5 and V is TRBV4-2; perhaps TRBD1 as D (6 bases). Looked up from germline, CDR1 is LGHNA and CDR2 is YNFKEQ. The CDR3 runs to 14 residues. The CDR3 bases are TGTGCCAGCAGCCAAGATACAGGGAGGCAGCCCCGGCATTTT. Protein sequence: CASSQDTGRQPRHF.

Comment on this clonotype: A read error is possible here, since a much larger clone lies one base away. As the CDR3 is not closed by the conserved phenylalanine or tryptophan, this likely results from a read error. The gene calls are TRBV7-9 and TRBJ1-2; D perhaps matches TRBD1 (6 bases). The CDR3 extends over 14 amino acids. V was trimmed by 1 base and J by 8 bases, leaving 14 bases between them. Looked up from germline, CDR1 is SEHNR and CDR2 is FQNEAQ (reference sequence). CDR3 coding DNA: TGTGCCAGCAGCTTAGGATCCAGGGGCAAAGGCTACACCATC. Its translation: CASSLGSRGKGYTI.

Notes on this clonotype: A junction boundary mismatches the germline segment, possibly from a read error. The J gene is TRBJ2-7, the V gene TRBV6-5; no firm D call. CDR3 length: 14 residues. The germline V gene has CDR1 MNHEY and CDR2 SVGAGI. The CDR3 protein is CASSYSIRFYEQHF. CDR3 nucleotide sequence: TGTGCCAGCAGTTACTCGATTCGTTTCTACGAGCAGCACTTC.

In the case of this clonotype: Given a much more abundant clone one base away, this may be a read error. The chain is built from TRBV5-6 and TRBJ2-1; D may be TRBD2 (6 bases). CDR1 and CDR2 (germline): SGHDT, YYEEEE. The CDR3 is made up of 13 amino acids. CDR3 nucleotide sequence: TGTGCCTGCAGCTCACGCGGAGGGAATGAGCAGTTCTTC. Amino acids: CACSSRGGNEQFF.

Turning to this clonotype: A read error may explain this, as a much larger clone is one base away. The CDR3 loop is CASMDTYSNQPQHF. The CDR3 DNA reads TGTGCCAGCATGGACACCTATAGCAATCAGCCCCAGCATTTT. The chain employs TRBV6-1 and TRBJ1-5; possibly TRBD1 for D (5 bases). The CDR3 has 14 residues. The germline V gene has CDR1 MNHNS and CDR2 SASEGT. The ends were cut back, 7 bases at V and 0 bases at J, with 10 bases in the middle.

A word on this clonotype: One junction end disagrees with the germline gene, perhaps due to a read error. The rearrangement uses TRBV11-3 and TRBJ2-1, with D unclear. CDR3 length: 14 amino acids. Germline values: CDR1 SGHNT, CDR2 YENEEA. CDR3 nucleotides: TGTGCCAGCAGCTTAGTTGCACACCCTAACGAGCAGTCCTTC. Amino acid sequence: CASSLVAHPNEQSF.

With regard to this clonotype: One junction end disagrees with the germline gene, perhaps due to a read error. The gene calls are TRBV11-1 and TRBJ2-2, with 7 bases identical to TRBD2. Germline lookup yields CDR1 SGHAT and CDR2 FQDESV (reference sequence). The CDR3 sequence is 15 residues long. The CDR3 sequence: CTSSQLASGTGELFF. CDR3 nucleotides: TGTACCAGCAGCCAACTAGCTAGCGGCACCGGAGAGCTGTTTTTT.

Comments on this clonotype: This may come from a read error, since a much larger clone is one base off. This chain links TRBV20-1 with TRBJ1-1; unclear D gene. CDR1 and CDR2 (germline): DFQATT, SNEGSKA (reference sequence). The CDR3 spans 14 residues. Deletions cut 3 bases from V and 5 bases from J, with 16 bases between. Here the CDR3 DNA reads TGCAGTGCTAGTACTCAGGTTGGGAGGACTGAAGCTTTCTTT. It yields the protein CSASTQVGRTEAFF.

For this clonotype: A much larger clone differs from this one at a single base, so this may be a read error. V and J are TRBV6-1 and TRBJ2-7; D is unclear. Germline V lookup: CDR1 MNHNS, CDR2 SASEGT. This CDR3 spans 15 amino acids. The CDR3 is CVSIPRLGISYEQYF. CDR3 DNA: TGTGTCAGCATTCCACGACTGGGTATCTCCTACGAGCAGTACTTC.

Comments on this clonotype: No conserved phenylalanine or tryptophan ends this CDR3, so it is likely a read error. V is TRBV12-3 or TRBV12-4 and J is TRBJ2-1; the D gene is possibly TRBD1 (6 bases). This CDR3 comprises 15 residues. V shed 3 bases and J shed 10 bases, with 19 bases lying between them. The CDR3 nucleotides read TGTGCCAGCAGTTTGTCCAGGGGATCGCCTAACGAGCAGTTCGTC. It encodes CASSLSRGSPNEQFV.

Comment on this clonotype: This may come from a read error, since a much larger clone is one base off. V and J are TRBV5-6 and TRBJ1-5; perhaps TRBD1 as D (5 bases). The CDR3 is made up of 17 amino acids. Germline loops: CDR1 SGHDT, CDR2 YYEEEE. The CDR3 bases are TGTGCCAGCAGCTTGGGAGCAGGGAGCTTTAGCGATCAGCCCCAGCATTTT. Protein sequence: CASSLGAGSFSDQPQHF.

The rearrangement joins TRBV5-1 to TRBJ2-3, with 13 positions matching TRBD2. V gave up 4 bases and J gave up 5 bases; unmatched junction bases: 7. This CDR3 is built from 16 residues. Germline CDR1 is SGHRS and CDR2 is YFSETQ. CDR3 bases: TGCGCCAGCAGCCCACTAGCGGGAGGGCTTCGAGATACGCAGTATTTT. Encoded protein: CASSPLAGGLRDTQYF.

In DNA, the CDR3 is TGTGCCTGGAGTGTACAGCGCCGGCCGAATTACAATGAGCAGTTCTTC. It specifies CAWSVQRRPNYNEQFF. The J gene is TRBJ2-1, the V gene TRBV30; D is ambiguous. The V end was cut by 0 bases, the J end by 4 bases, with 16 bases between. The germline gives CDR1 GTSNPN, CDR2 SVGIG (reference sequence). The CDR3 is made up of 16 amino acids.

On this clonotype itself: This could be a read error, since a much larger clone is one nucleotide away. The CDR3, as DNA: TGCAGTGCTTCGGACACTTCGGAGGGTGAAGCTTTATTT. As protein: CSASDTSEGEALF. The chain joins TRBV20-1 to TRBJ1-1; D perhaps matches TRBD1 (5 bases). Germline CDR1 and CDR2: DFQATT and SNEGSKA (reference sequence). This CDR3 contains 13 residues.

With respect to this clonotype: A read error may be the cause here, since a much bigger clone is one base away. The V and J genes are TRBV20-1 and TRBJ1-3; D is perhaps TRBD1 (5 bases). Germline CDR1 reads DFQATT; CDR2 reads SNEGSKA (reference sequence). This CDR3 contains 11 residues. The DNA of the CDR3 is TGCGGGGGTTCGGCTAGAAACACCATATATTTT. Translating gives CGGSARNTIYF.

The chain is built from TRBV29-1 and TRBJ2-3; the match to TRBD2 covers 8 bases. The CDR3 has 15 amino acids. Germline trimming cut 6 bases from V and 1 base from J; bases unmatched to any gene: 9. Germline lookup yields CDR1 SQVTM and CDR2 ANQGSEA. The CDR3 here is CSVHSGIACTDTQYF. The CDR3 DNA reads TGCAGCGTGCATAGCGGGATCGCCTGCACAGATACGCAGTATTTT.

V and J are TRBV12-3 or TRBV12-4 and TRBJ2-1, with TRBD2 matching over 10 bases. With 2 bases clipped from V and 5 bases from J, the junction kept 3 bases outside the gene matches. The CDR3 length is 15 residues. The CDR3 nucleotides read TGTGCCAGCAGTTTACCTAGCGGGAGCAACAATGAGCAGTTCTTC. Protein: CASSLPSGSNNEQFF.

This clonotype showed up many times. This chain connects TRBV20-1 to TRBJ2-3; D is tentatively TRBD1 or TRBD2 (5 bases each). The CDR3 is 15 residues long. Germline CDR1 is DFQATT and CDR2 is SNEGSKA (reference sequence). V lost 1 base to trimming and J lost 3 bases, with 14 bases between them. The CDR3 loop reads CSARAPGTRTDTQYF. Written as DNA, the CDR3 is TGCAGTGCTAGAGCCCCCGGGACGCGAACAGATACGCAGTATTTT.

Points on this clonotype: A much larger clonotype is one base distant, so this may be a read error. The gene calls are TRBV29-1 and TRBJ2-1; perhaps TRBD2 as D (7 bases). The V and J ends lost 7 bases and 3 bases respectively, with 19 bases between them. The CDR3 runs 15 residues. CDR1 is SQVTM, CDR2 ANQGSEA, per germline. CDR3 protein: CSARKGGAVYNEQFF. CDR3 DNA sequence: TGCAGCGCTAGAAAAGGGGGGGCGGTCTACAATGAGCAGTTCTTC.